These 29 T cell receptor beta chains share one sample of origin, sequenced in a study of blood T cells in healthy people across ages. A second about 6 to 12 cycle PCR used barcoded and J-beta primers. TCRdb re-derived calls from the 5' RACE reads in MiXCR, one entry per CDR3 protein. The sample has roughly 2 million distinct CDR3 sequences, roughly 52% seen once. The sample comprised blood. Receptor source: a woman in her thirties or forties in good health.

The rearrangement joins TRBV20-1 to TRBJ2-3, with 7 bases that match TRBD2. V gave up 3 bases and J gave up 1 base; unmatched junction bases: 4. CDR1 and CDR2 (germline): DFQATT, SNEGSKA (reference sequence). This CDR3 comprises 14 residues. CDR3 in amino acids: CSARRDYRTDTQYF. The CDR3 DNA reads TGCAGTGCTAGGAGGGACTACCGCACAGATACGCAGTATTTT.

This clonotype was seen many times. The chain couples TRBV20-1 to TRBJ1-2; TRBD1 is a possible D gene (6 bases). CDR1 and CDR2 from the germline V gene are DFQATT and SNEGSKA (reference sequence). V shed 3 bases and J shed 7 bases, with 15 bases lying between them. This CDR3 is built from 13 residues. The chain's CDR3 is CSARDDRQVGYTF. The CDR3 region has the DNA TGCAGTGCTAGGGACGACAGGCAGGTTGGCTACACCTTC.

This clonotype was observed a few times. The chain has TRBV2 and TRBJ2-5, with 7 nucleotides matching TRBD1. CDR1 is SNHLY and CDR2 is FYNNEI in the germline V gene. The CDR3 loop spans 12 amino acids. V trimming: 10 bases; J trimming: 2 bases; junction bases outside the gene matches: 4. CDR3 coding DNA: TGTGCCACCACGGGACAGCAAGAGACCCAGTACTTC. Translating it yields CATTGQQETQYF.

This clonotype occurred a few times. The chain is built from TRBV27 and TRBJ2-1, with 9 bases aligning to TRBD2. Germline V lookup: CDR1 MNHEY, CDR2 SMNVEV (reference sequence). The CDR3 contains 16 residues. After removal of 7 bases from V and 4 bases from J, the junction contained 11 bases not matched to a gene. CDR3: CASTNRASGAYNEQFF. The CDR3, as DNA: TGTGCCAGCACAAACCGGGCTAGCGGGGCTTACAATGAGCAGTTCTTC.

This sequence joins TRBV29-1 and TRBJ2-7; 8 bases agree with TRBD2. The germline CDR1 and CDR2 sequences are SQVTM and ANQGSEA. Trimming took 2 bases from V and 3 from J; bases not matched to a gene: 6. The CDR3 is 14 residues long. The CDR3 reads CSVEPLAGRYEQYF. The CDR3 coding sequence is TGCAGCGTTGAACCCCTAGCGGGCCGCTACGAGCAGTACTTC.

This clonotype was seen only a few times. This chain links TRBV24-1 with TRBJ1-2; perhaps TRBD1 as D (5 bases). V lost 4 bases and J 4 bases, leaving 18 bases between the germline ends. The CDR3 loop spans 16 amino acids. Germline CDR1 KGHDR, CDR2 SFDVKD. CDR3 coding DNA: TGTGCCACCAGTGACTCCGGGGCAGCCACGATCTATGGCTACACCTTC. It translates to CATSDSGAATIYGYTF.

This clonotype came up a few times. CDR3 in DNA: TGTGCCAGCAACCTCGGACCACAAGAGACCCAGTACTTC. Its protein is CASNLGPQETQYF. The chain employs TRBV2 and TRBJ2-5; D unclear. The V gene lost 7 bases and the J gene lost 2 bases, with 11 bases spanning the gap. The CDR3 is made up of 13 amino acids. Germline V gene data show CDR1 as SNHLY and CDR2 as FYNNEI.

The chain carries TRBV6-6 and TRBJ1-6, with D tentatively TRBD1 (5 bases). The V and J ends lost 2 bases and 11 bases respectively, with 16 bases between them. The CDR3 loop spans 15 amino acids. From germline, CDR1 is MNHNY and CDR2 SVGAGI (reference sequence). CDR3 sequence: CASSYVGAIGAPLHF. DNA of the CDR3: TGTGCCAGCAGTTACGTCGGAGCTATAGGGGCACCCCTCCACTTT.

The chain has TRBV3-1 and TRBJ1-2; D may be TRBD1 (6 bases). The CDR3 has 13 amino acids. The V end lost 3 bases, the J end lost 4 bases, and 9 bases lay between the germline ends. Germline CDR1 LGHDT, CDR2 YNNKEL (reference sequence). CDR3 sequence (DNA): TGTGCCAGCAGCCAGGGGGCCAGCTATGGCTACACCTTC. It translates to CASSQGASYGYTF.

The chain is built from TRBV7-9 and TRBJ2-1; D unresolved. With 7 bases removed from V and 9 bases from J, the gap between germline ends came to 13 bases. CDR1 and CDR2 (germline): SEHNR, FQNEAQ (reference sequence). This CDR3 is 12 amino acids long. The CDR3 loop is CASTNRAVEQFF. The CDR3 nucleotides read TGTGCCAGCACCAATAGGGCTGTTGAGCAGTTCTTC.

This rearrangement joins TRBV7-8 to TRBJ2-3, with 10 nucleotides matching TRBD1. Trimming cost V 5 bases and J 6 bases; bases outside gene matches: 11. This CDR3 contains 16 residues. CDR1 and CDR2 from the germline V gene are SGHVS and FQNEAQ. This CDR3 is CASSPRQGASPDTQYF. The CDR3 coding sequence is TGTGCCAGCAGCCCACGACAGGGGGCGAGCCCGGATACGCAGTATTTT. The full variable domain, completed using reference TRBV7-8 and TRBJ2-3, is GAGVSQSPRYKVAKRGQDVALRCDPISGHVSLFWYQQALGQGPEFLTYFQNEAQLDKSGLPSDRFFAERPEGSVSTLKIQRTQQEDSAVYLCASSPRQGASPDTQYFGPGTRLTVL.

This clonotype was recorded only once. V is TRBV6-1 and J is TRBJ1-1, with D maybe TRBD1 (6 bases). Germline V CDR1 and CDR2: MNHNS, SASEGT. The CDR3 contains 15 residues. Trimming cost V 5 bases and J 0 bases, with 13 bases left between them. The CDR3 DNA follows: TGTGCCAGCAGTTCTCCGGGGGCGCTGAACACTGAAGCTTTCTTT. Residues: CASSSPGALNTEAFF.

A note on this clonotype: At one of its ends the junction is not consistent with the germline gene, which may arise from a read error. CDR3 sequence (DNA): TGTGCCAGCCCACCGGGCCGAACCTACAATGAGCAGTTCTTC. Protein: CASPPGRTYNEQFF. J is TRBJ2-1 and V is TRBV18; D not resolved. Germline CDR1 and CDR2: KGHSH and LQKENI. The CDR3 is 14 residues long.

This clonotype appeared a few times. The chain carries TRBV9 and TRBJ2-7, with D possibly TRBD1 on 5 matching bases. This CDR3 comprises 15 residues. V was trimmed by 0 bases and J by 2 bases, leaving 12 bases between them. Germline lookup yields CDR1 SGDLS and CDR2 YYNGEE. As DNA, the CDR3 is TGTGCCAGCAGCGTAGGACCGACAGCAACCTACGAGCAGTACTTC. Its protein product is CASSVGPTATYEQYF.

The chain combines TRBV6-2 or TRBV6-3 with TRBJ2-7, with D uncertain. Germline CDR1 and CDR2: MNHEY and SVGEGT. The CDR3 spans 12 residues. V gave up 2 bases and J gave up 9 bases, with 11 bases separating them. CDR3 loop: CASSYEVRRQYF. CDR3 bases: TGTGCCAGCAGTTACGAGGTCAGAAGGCAGTACTTC.

This clonotype was counted only a few times. This chain connects TRBV27 to TRBJ2-1; 11 bases fit TRBD2. The CDR3 loop spans 16 amino acids. Looked up from germline, CDR1 is MNHEY and CDR2 is SMNVEV (reference sequence). The V and J ends lost 5 bases and 5 bases, in that order; junction bases with no gene match: 8. The CDR3 is CASSGGPSGGNNEQFF. The DNA for the CDR3 is TGTGCCAGCAGTGGGGGGCCTAGCGGGGGGAACAATGAGCAGTTCTTC.

The table lists this clonotype with a few counts. The chain recombines TRBV7-2 with TRBJ2-5; tentatively, D is TRBD1 (6 bases). Trimming took 5 bases from V and 5 from J, leaving 12 bases between them. The CDR3 runs to 13 residues. The germline V gene encodes CDR1 SGHTA and CDR2 FQGNSA. CDR3 protein: CASSPAGAETQYF. CDR3 DNA: TGTGCCAGCAGCCCGGCAGGGGCTGAGACCCAGTACTTC.

This chain joins TRBV4-3 and TRBJ2-3; TRBD1 agrees at 8 bases. J lost 4 bases, V lost 4 bases, and 7 bases had no gene match. The CDR3 runs to 15 residues. Germline CDR1 reads LGHNA; CDR2 reads YSLEER. The CDR3 protein is CASSRTDRAADTQYF. In nucleotides, the CDR3 is TGCGCCAGCAGCCGCACGGACAGGGCAGCAGATACGCAGTATTTT.

This clonotype was counted between two and nine times. An end of the junction does not agree with germline; a read error may underlie this. The chain recombines TRBV10-3 with TRBJ2-7; no reliable D call. This CDR3 has 21 amino acids. From germline, CDR1 is ENHRY and CDR2 SYGVKD. CDR3 sequence: CAIRESTHSARRDLGSYEQYF. CDR3 bases: TGTGCCATCAGAGAGTCGACTCACTCGGCCCGACGCGACTTGGGCTCCTACGAGCAGTACTTC.

This clonotype was seen only a few times. The rearrangement joins TRBV20-1 to TRBJ2-5; 7 bases are a match to TRBD2. V lost 2 bases to trimming and J lost 4 bases; unmatched junction nucleotides: 7. Germline CDR1 and CDR2: DFQATT and SNEGSKA (reference sequence). The CDR3 runs 14 residues. CDR3 protein: CSARKYAGVETQYF. CDR3 in DNA: TGCAGTGCTAGAAAATACGCGGGGGTAGAGACCCAGTACTTC.

This clonotype appeared once. This chain connects TRBV7-9 to TRBJ1-4, with TRBD1 matching 8 bases. Looked up from germline, CDR1 is SEHNR and CDR2 is FQNEAQ (reference sequence). V lost 5 bases to trimming and J lost 1 base; unmatched junction nucleotides: 12. This CDR3 contains 18 residues. CDR3 sequence: CASSQNNRGKRTNEKLFF. The CDR3 DNA reads TGTGCCAGCAGCCAAAATAACAGGGGGAAGAGAACTAATGAAAAACTGTTTTTT.

This clonotype came up a few times. The gene calls are TRBV20-1 and TRBJ2-6, with TRBD1 identical over 9 bases. The germline V gene encodes CDR1 DFQATT and CDR2 SNEGSKA (reference sequence). This CDR3 is built from 17 residues. J lost 1 base, V lost 6 bases, and 10 bases had no gene match. CDR3 region: CSAPTDRGPSGANVLTF. For the CDR3, the DNA is TGCAGTGCCCCAACGGACAGGGGCCCATCTGGGGCCAACGTCCTGACTTTC.

The V and J genes are TRBV5-1 and TRBJ2-7, with 8 bases lining up with TRBD1. The CDR3 covers 14 residues. Germline CDR1 is SGHRS and CDR2 is YFSETQ. J gave up 7 bases and V 5 bases, and 11 bases lay outside the gene matches. CDR3 nucleotides: TGCGCCAGCAGTTTTGGACAGGGCCCTCGGGAGCAGTACTTC. Translating it yields CASSFGQGPREQYF.

This clonotype was seen more than once but under ten times. The chain employs TRBV20-1 and TRBJ1-1, with a tentative D call TRBD1 (5 bases). CDR3 length: 15 residues. Germline V gives CDR1 DFQATT, CDR2 SNEGSKA (reference sequence). The V and J ends lost 0 bases and 4 bases respectively, with 15 bases between them. CDR3 protein: CSARELGVRSTEAFF. In DNA, the CDR3 is TGCAGTGCTAGAGAACTGGGGGTACGTAGCACTGAAGCTTTCTTT.

This clonotype has ten or more counts. This chain connects TRBV7-2 to TRBJ2-3, with D perhaps assigned TRBD1 or TRBD2 (5 bases each). Germline loops: CDR1 SGHTA, CDR2 FQGNSA. Trimming removed 6 bases at V and 0 bases at J, with 7 bases between. The CDR3 contains 13 residues. Written as DNA, the CDR3 is TGTGCCAGCAGTCGGGACAGCACAGATACGCAGTATTTT. This sequence encodes CASSRDSTDTQYF.

The CDR3 nucleotides are TGTGCCTGCGGAGGACAGGGGTTAGATACGCAGTATTTT. It specifies CACGGQGLDTQYF. The chain recombines TRBV7-2 with TRBJ2-3; 9 bases agree with TRBD1. J gave up 5 bases and V 11 bases, and 8 bases lay outside the gene matches. Germline V CDR1 and CDR2: SGHTA, FQGNSA. CDR3 length: 13 amino acids.

This clonotype was observed at least ten times. The chain uses TRBV20-1 and TRBJ2-5, with D unresolved. From germline, CDR1 is DFQATT and CDR2 SNEGSKA (reference sequence). Trimming left V 1 base short and J 4 bases short, with 4 bases between. CDR3 length equals 11 residues. The CDR3 is CSARVVETQYF. In DNA form, the CDR3 reads TGCAGTGCTAGAGTGGTAGAGACCCAGTACTTC.

The rearrangement joins TRBV20-1 to TRBJ2-4; D gene unclear. The J call may be in error: the DNA end matches TRBJ2-5 better. Germline V lookup: CDR1 DFQATT, CDR2 SNEGSKA (reference sequence). The CDR3 length is 13 residues. CDR3: CSATVVSAETQYF. The CDR3 nucleotides are TGCAGTGCTACTGTGGTCTCAGCGGAGACCCAGTACTTC.

The chain uses TRBV27 and TRBJ2-7; possible D gene TRBD2, 6 bases. Trimming left V 5 bases short and J 2 bases short, with 19 bases between. This CDR3 contains 16 residues. Per the germline V gene, CDR1 is MNHEY and CDR2 is SMNVEV (reference sequence). In DNA, the CDR3 is TGTGCCAGCAGTCCGTCGTGGCGGGGAGTAACCTACGAGCAGTACTTC. It translates to CASSPSWRGVTYEQYF.